This T cell receptor beta chain came from a study of cytomegalovirus exposure and HLA in healthy donors. TCRdb keeps only in-frame clones here, not all; method: immunoSEQ multiplex PCR. This sample has some 330,000 clones, with 75% to 90% found just once. Among the 120 subjects of the validation cohort, separate from the approximately 670-subject first cohort, were the donors. Sequencing used PBMCs. The TCR originated in a woman in her late teens or twenties in good health and CMV-seronegative.

CDR3 residues: CASSFPGFTEAFF. In DNA, the CDR3 is TGTGCCAGCAGCTTCCCCGGGTTCACTGAAGCTTTCTTT. V and J are TRBV7-2 and TRBJ1-1; D remains ambiguous. Trimming shortened V by 3 bases and J by 4 bases, and 9 bases separated the two germline ends. The germline gives CDR1 SGHTA, CDR2 FQGNSA. This CDR3 region has 13 residues.